Following are 11 T cell receptor beta chains from one sample sequenced in a study of shared clonotypes between healthy human individuals. Here immunoSEQ multiplex PCR was the method, and the copy in TCRdb shows in-frame clones only, minus some. This sample carries about 2 million clones, about 95% of them seen once, and the ten largest clones take about 1.1%. Naive CD8 cells comprised CD45RO-negative, CCR7-positively selected cells, excluding terminally differentiated effector memory CD45RA+ cells. What was sequenced was naive CD8+ T cells sorted from blood. All receptors derive from a young man in good health.

The chain employs TRBV4-1 and TRBJ2-2; 8 nucleotides agree with TRBD2. The CDR3 runs 18 residues. Germline loops: CDR1 MGHRA, CDR2 YSYEKL. V lost 2 bases, J lost 4 bases, and 12 bases stayed unmatched. CDR3 sequence reads: CASSQFNSAGGTTGELFF. The CDR3 DNA reads as TGCGCCAGCAGCCAATTCAATTCGGCGGGAGGTACCACCGGGGAGCTGTTTTTT.

As regards this clone: Other nucleotide sequences from this sample produce the same CDR3. V gene TRBV27 combines with J gene TRBJ1-1; 7 bases align to TRBD1. The germline gives CDR1 MNHEY, CDR2 SMNVEV (reference sequence). J lost 3 bases, V lost 2 bases, and 0 bases had no gene match. The CDR3 is made up of 13 amino acids. Here the CDR3 reads CASSLQGDTEAFF. CDR3 nucleotide sequence: TGTGCCAGCAGTTTACAGGGGGACACTGAAGCTTTCTTT.

The chain joins TRBV5-1 to TRBJ2-7; 7 bases line up with TRBD1. The CDR3 is 15 residues long. The V gene end was trimmed by 4 bases and the J gene end by 2 bases; junction bases not matched to a gene: 9. Germline V gene data show CDR1 as SGHRS and CDR2 as YFSETQ. This CDR3 is CASSVTQGLAYEQYF. In nucleotides, the CDR3 is TGCGCCAGCAGCGTGACACAGGGGCTCGCCTACGAGCAGTACTTC. Filled out from reference TRBV5-1 and TRBJ2-7, the complete variable domain reads KAGVTQTPRYLIKTRGQQVTLSCSPISGHRSVSWYQQTPGQGLQFLFEYFSETQRNKGNFPGRFSGRQFSNSRSEMNVSTLELGDSALYLCASSVTQGLAYEQYFGPGTRLTVT.

The chain employs TRBV29-1 and TRBJ2-1; possible D gene TRBD2, 6 bases. This CDR3 has 15 amino acids. The V gene's germline CDR1 is SQVTM and CDR2 ANQGSEA. V was pared by 4 bases and J by 2 bases, with 15 bases between. The CDR3 protein is CSVAGYERAYNEQFF. Written as DNA, the CDR3 is TGCAGCGTTGCCGGCTACGAGCGGGCCTACAATGAGCAGTTCTTC.

This chain joins TRBV7-9 and TRBJ2-3; D possibly corresponds to TRBD2 (6 bases). Deletions cut 5 bases from V and 4 bases from J, with 19 bases between. Germline V gene data show CDR1 as SEHNR and CDR2 as FQNEAQ (reference sequence). The length of the CDR3 is 16 residues. CDR3 loop: CASSRRDSNRADTQYF. CDR3 DNA sequence: TGTGCCAGCAGCCGCCGGGACTCCAACCGGGCAGATACGCAGTATTTT.

The genes are TRBV7-9 and TRBJ2-1; 7 bases align to TRBD1. The CDR3 contains 15 residues. The germline gives CDR1 SEHNR, CDR2 FQNEAQ (reference sequence). V was clipped by 1 base and J by 8 bases; unmatched bases: 8. CDR3 protein: CASSLVPGQGDEQFF. CDR3 bases: TGTGCCAGCAGCTTAGTACCCGGCCAGGGGGATGAGCAGTTCTTC. The entire variable domain, with the rest obtained from reference TRBV7-9 and TRBJ2-1, is as follows: DTGVSQNPRHKITKRGQNVTFRCDPISEHNRLYWYRQTLGQGPEFLTYFQNEAQLEKSRLLSDRFSAERPKGSFSTLEIQRTEQGDSAMYLCASSLVPGQGDEQFFGPGTRLTVL.

This chain joins TRBV7-3 and TRBJ1-1; D may be TRBD1 (5 bases). Trimming pared 1 base from V and 2 bases from J, leaving 17 bases between. The CDR3 contains 17 residues. CDR1 is SGHTA and CDR2 is FQGTGA in the germline V gene. The CDR3 nucleotides are TGTGCCAGCAGCTTAATCGGTGTCAGGGATGGCAACACTGAAGCTTTCTTT. This codes for CASSLIGVRDGNTEAFF. Variable domain in full (rest from reference TRBV7-3 and TRBJ1-1): GAGVSQTPSNKVTEKGKYVELRCDPISGHTALYWYRQSLGQGPEFLIYFQGTGAADDSGLPNDRFFAVRPEGSVSTLKIQRTERGDSAVYLCASSLIGVRDGNTEAFFGQGTRLTVV.

In the case of this clone: Other DNA sequences from this sample encode an identical CDR3 as well. This chain joins TRBV4-2 and TRBJ2-5; D not resolved. The length of the CDR3 is 13 residues. CDR1 LGHNA and CDR2 YNFKEQ come from the germline V gene. V gave up 0 bases and J gave up 3 bases, with 5 bases separating them. The DNA of the CDR3 is TGTGCCAGCAGCCAAGACCGAGAAGAGACCCAGTACTTC. Its protein is CASSQDREETQYF.

This chain joins TRBV13 and TRBJ2-7; maybe TRBD1 (5 bases). Trimming removed 4 bases from V and 3 bases from J, with 19 bases in between. This CDR3 spans 16 amino acids. The V gene's germline CDR1 is PRHDT and CDR2 FYEKMQ (reference sequence). CDR3 nucleotides: TGTGCCAGCAGCTCCAAATTCGGCAGGGATCGCTACGAGCAGTACTTC. This sequence encodes CASSSKFGRDRYEQYF.

The gene calls are TRBV2 and TRBJ1-4, with TRBD1 as a possible D gene (5 bases). In germline, CDR1 is SNHLY, CDR2 FYNNEI. Between the trimmed V and J ends, which lost 4 bases and 0 bases, there was a span of 15 bases. The CDR3 length is 17 residues. As DNA, the CDR3 is TGTGCCAGCAGTGTTGTGACAGATGATGCAACTAATGAAAAACTGTTTTTT. Encoded protein: CASSVVTDDATNEKLFF.

The chain employs TRBV6-6 and TRBJ2-2; the D gene is possibly TRBD2 (6 bases). The CDR3 loop spans 16 amino acids. Trimming left V 4 bases short and J 4 bases short, with 16 bases between. CDR1 is MNHNY and CDR2 is SVGAGI in the germline V gene (reference sequence). CDR3 amino acids: CASSLPGGLATGELFF. CDR3 coding DNA: TGTGCCAGCAGTTTACCCGGGGGTTTGGCCACCGGGGAGCTGTTTTTT.